A single sample is the source of the 12 T cell receptor beta chains below, sequenced in a study of T cell changes during pregnancy in multiple sclerosis. The method was immunoSEQ multiplex PCR; TCRdb's version includes in-frame clones alone and lacks a portion of them. The data hold some 100,000 clones, with approximately 94% observed a single time. Sequencing used peripheral blood, obtained before pregnancy. The receptors come from a female donor with multiple sclerosis, enrolled in a pregnancy study.

The chain links TRBV18 to TRBJ1-4; 7 nucleotides agree with TRBD1. The CDR3 spans 16 residues. Germline CDR1 and CDR2: KGHSH and LQKENI. The V gene end was trimmed by 2 bases and the J gene end by 8 bases; junction bases not matched to a gene: 11. Here the CDR3 reads CASSPLAGTAIEKLFF. The CDR3 nucleotides read TGTGCCAGCTCACCATTAGCCGGGACAGCCATAGAAAAACTGTTTTTT.

This rearrangement joins TRBV7-9 to TRBJ1-2, with D tentatively TRBD1 (6 bases). The CDR3 is 13 amino acids. V was clipped by 3 bases and J by 4 bases, with 9 bases between them. The germline CDR1 and CDR2 sequences are SEHNR and FQNEAQ (reference sequence). CDR3 loop: CASSFSDSYGYTF. The CDR3 DNA sequence: TGTGCCAGCAGCTTTTCGGACAGCTATGGCTACACCTTC.

This clone was counted once. This sequence joins TRBV18 and TRBJ2-3; D ambiguous. The germline gives CDR1 KGHSH, CDR2 LQKENI. V lost 3 bases, J lost 1 base, and 5 bases lay in between. CDR3 length: 13 amino acids. In DNA, the CDR3 is TGTGCCAGCTCACCTATTCGCACAGATACGCAGTATTTT. It yields the protein CASSPIRTDTQYF.

CDR3 loop: CSVEEPNTHGYTF. The CDR3 coding sequence is TGCAGCGTTGAGGAGCCGAACACCCATGGCTACACCTTC. J is TRBJ1-2 and V is TRBV29-1; D is undetermined. V lost 3 bases, J lost 6 bases, and 14 bases lay in between. CDR1 is SQVTM, CDR2 ANQGSEA, per germline. This CDR3 is 13 amino acids long.

This clone is a singleton in its sample. The gene calls are TRBV29-1 and TRBJ2-1; TRBD2 aligns across 7 bases. CDR1 is SQVTM, CDR2 ANQGSEA, per germline. The V gene end was trimmed by 7 bases and the J gene end by 0 bases; junction bases not matched to a gene: 3. CDR3 length: 13 amino acids. The chain's CDR3 is CSGLAGSYNEQFF. DNA for the CDR3: TGCAGCGGTTTAGCGGGCTCCTACAATGAGCAGTTCTTC.

The V call is TRBV27, the J call TRBJ1-3; TRBD1 matches 11 bases. The V gene's germline CDR1 is MNHEY and CDR2 SMNVEV (reference sequence). The CDR3 sequence is 14 residues long. The J segment lost 7 bases and the V segment lost 4 bases, leaving 3 bases of the junction unmatched. The chain's CDR3 is CASSSRDRGNTIYF. The CDR3 DNA follows: TGTGCCAGCAGTTCACGGGACAGGGGGAACACCATATATTTT.

CDR3 residues: CASSAQGPNTEAFF. The CDR3 nucleotides are TGTGCCAGCAGTGCACAGGGCCCGAACACTGAAGCTTTCTTT. This rearrangement joins TRBV27 to TRBJ1-1, with D perhaps matching TRBD1 (6 bases). Germline V CDR1 and CDR2: MNHEY, SMNVEV (reference sequence). The CDR3 totals 14 residues. Trimming cost V 5 bases and J 1 base, with 11 bases left between them.

This clone was seen a single time. This chain joins TRBV19 and TRBJ2-6, with D maybe TRBD1 (5 bases). The V end lost 5 bases, the J end lost 1 base, and 6 bases lay between the germline ends. The CDR3 spans 14 residues. Germline loops: CDR1 LNHDA, CDR2 SQIVND (reference sequence). The CDR3 protein is CASSAGSGANVLTF. In nucleotides, the CDR3 is TGTGCCAGTAGTGCAGGGTCTGGGGCCAACGTCCTGACTTTC. Variable domain in full (rest from reference TRBV19 and TRBJ2-6): DGGITQSPKYLFRKEGQNVTLSCEQNLNHDAMYWYRQDPGQGLRLIYYSQIVNDFQKGDIAEGYSVSREKKESFPLTVTSAQKNPTAFYLCASSAGSGANVLTFGAGSRLTVL.

This clone turned up a few times. The chain joins TRBV28 to TRBJ2-5, with TRBD2 identical over 14 bases. Germline V lookup: CDR1 MDHEN, CDR2 SYDVKM. The CDR3 has 16 residues. Trimming at V came to 5 bases and at J to 4 bases, leaving 6 bases not matched to a gene. As DNA, the CDR3 is TGTGCCAGCAGTCCCTGGACTAGCGGGAGGCTAGAGACCCAGTACTTC. Translation gives CASSPWTSGRLETQYF.

The gene calls are TRBV4-2 and TRBJ1-3; D not resolved. The CDR3 is made up of 15 amino acids. Trimming cost V 1 base and J 3 bases, with 10 bases left between them. CDR1 LGHNA and CDR2 YNFKEQ come from the germline V gene. The CDR3 DNA reads TGTGCCAGCAGCCAAGTCTCGGGGATTGGAAACACCATATATTTT. Translating gives CASSQVSGIGNTIYF.

V is TRBV9 and J is TRBJ1-4; D gene unclear. V lost 4 bases to trimming and J lost 4 bases, with 11 bases between them. Germline lookup yields CDR1 SGDLS and CDR2 YYNGEE. The CDR3 sequence is 14 residues long. The CDR3 protein is CASSRGGSNEKLFF. The CDR3 nucleotides are TGTGCCAGCAGCCGAGGAGGTAGTAATGAAAAACTGTTTTTT.

The chain employs TRBV9 and TRBJ1-4; 10 bases are a match to TRBD1. Germline V lookup: CDR1 SGDLS, CDR2 YYNGEE. V gave up 4 bases and J gave up 1 base; unmatched junction bases: 1. This CDR3 region has 15 residues. DNA for the CDR3: TGTGCCAGCAGCCGGACAGGGGGAACTAATGAAAAACTGTTTTTT. This encodes CASSRTGGTNEKLFF.